This T cell receptor (beta chain) emerged from a study of blood T cell repertoires in COVID-19. Background on the study: Collection of acute and convalescent COVID-19 samples took place in the United States, Italy and Spain. Sample material is recorded as cDNA or gDNA derived from T cells, B-cell-depleted T cells, or PBMCs.

CDR3 length: 14 amino acids. Germline assignment: CDR1 SGHDN and CDR2 FVKESK. V lost 4 bases and J 4 bases, leaving 13 bases between the germline ends. A single count supports this clone. Authors' methods: Reference gene primer amplification gave estimated nucleated cell counts. Sequencing used immunoSEQ multiplex PCR; TCRdb keeps in-frame clones, though not all of them. V, J and clone size are those of that table, while D and trimming were read from the DNA. The sample consists of 40,000 or so clones, approximately 91% of them appearing once. The J gene is TRBJ1-1, the V gene TRBV14; the D is unclear. The sequenced sample was peripheral blood. This sequence was found in a man between 45 and 60 years old with active COVID-19. CDR3 in DNA: TGTGCCAGCAGCCTAACCCCAGCGGGCACTGAAGCTTTCTTT. Its translation is CASSLTPAGTEAFF.